Reported below is one T cell receptor (beta chain). The antigen remains unidentified. The data are from a study of early T cells in non-severe SARS-CoV-2 infection. Study-wide background: Bulk RNA from unsorted whole blood was sequenced; chains were unpaired. Study-wide findings and caveats: Private and CD4 specificities were missed by VDJdb matching, skewed to anti-spike CD8.

TCRdb re-called the 5' RACE reads through MiXCR, storing one row per CDR3 protein. The sample has tens of thousands of distinct CDR3 sequences, approximately 12% seen once. The CDR3 extends over 15 amino acids. Trimming removed 5 bases from V and 7 bases from J; junction bases left unmatched: 10. Germline assignment: CDR1 SEHNR and CDR2 FQNEAQ (reference sequence). The clonotype comes from an adult who was a healthcare worker with PCR-confirmed SARS-CoV-2 infection or an uninfected control (not recorded which). Input material: whole blood. The rearrangement uses TRBV7-9 and TRBJ2-3, with 9 nucleotides matching TRBD1. CDR3 residues: CASSQGQGGPYTQYF. CDR3 nucleotide sequence: TGTGCCAGCAGCCAGGGACAGGGTGGACCATATACGCAGTATTTT.